This TCR beta chain was profiled in a study of CD8+ T cells in alopecia areata (dated by TCRdb to 2016 to 2019). For the wider study: Treated patients were enrolled in an open-label pilot trial of oral tofacitinib, 5 to 10 mg twice daily, for moderate-to-severe alopecia areata. Patients stayed on tofacitinib for 6 to 18 months and then had 6 months of follow-up off drug so that delayed response and recurrence could be assessed. In treated patients, disease severity was measured using the SALT score, which gives the percentage of scalp surface area affected. In both human patients and the C3H/HeJ mouse model, the study applied high-throughput TCRbeta sequencing to look at T cell clonal expansion in alopecia areata. Scalp tissue and sorted CD4+ and CD8+ peripheral blood T cells from patchy and totalis/universalis alopecia areata patients and from healthy controls were covered by human TCRbeta sequencing. Tofacitinib-treated patients had biopsies at baseline and at 4 and 24 weeks of treatment, with a later scalp biopsy in several patients. Clonality in the scalp was compared among normal scalp (n=4), patchy alopecia areata scalp (n=8), and alopecia totalis/universalis scalp (n=8). The RNA source kit depended on sample type: the PAXgene miRNA kit for fixed scalp, the miRNeasy kit for PBMCs, and the RNeasy kit for mouse skin. Amplification of TCRbeta CDR3 regions was done by immunoSEQ multiplex PCR using 35 Vbeta forward primers and 13 Jbeta reverse primers.

The library was built by means of the immunoSEQ multiplex PCR assay. RNA was extracted from all samples and reverse transcribed into cDNA, which served as template for TCR sequencing. First-strand cDNA was synthesized with SuperScript III using a 2:1 mix of oligo-dT and random hexamers. A synthetic immune receptor repertoire was used to gauge amplification bias, and whatever bias remained was removed computationally. In the authors' own workflow: Raw reads were preprocessed to remove errors, and CDR3 was defined by IMGT conventions from the conserved cysteine to phenylalanine. Clonality was computed by normalizing Shannon entropy by log2 of the number of productive unique TCRs and subtracting the result from 1. Whether each scalp clone was CD4 or CD8 was inferred by checking scalp TCRbeta sequences against the CD4 and CD8 repertoires from sorted blood. The table comes from immuneACCESS by way of TCRdb, which keeps in-frame sequences with V and J called. Part of the clones is missing from these tables; in studies checked, under half for an unresolved V gene and the rest for unknown reasons. That table is the source of V, J and clone size, and D and trimming were worked out from the DNA. The sample table holds over 95,000 clones, of which 60% to 75% were seen once. The top ten hold less than 20% of the sample.

Remarks on this clone: What this receptor recognizes is not known. Base qualities are not recorded, but no much larger clone differs from it by a single base. Other nucleotide sequences in the sample specify the same CDR3.

Points the paper makes about the study in general: Shared TCR sequences between patients were less evident than in mice, which may be partly attributable to HLA diversity in the patient population. Lesional scalp, especially in alopecia totalis/universalis, showed higher clonality and more expanded CD8+ clones than normal scalp, suggesting antigenic drive. Resident alphabeta T cells in normal human skin are also sequenced, complicating scalp TCR repertoire analysis, unlike mouse skin dominated by gammadelta T cells. During tofacitinib treatment, many expanded lesional clones stuck around in both scalp and blood, and this persistence may partly explain why relapse happens after treatment is stopped. Because the treated cohort was small and included a single nonresponder, larger studies are needed to assess links between baseline CD8+ expansion and response. Tofacitinib significantly lowered scalp clonality and the number of expanded CD8+ clones among the top 100 scalp clones.

The germline V gene encodes CDR1 SQVTM and CDR2 ANQGSEA. Its CDR3 holds 11 amino acids, cysteine through phenylalanine. The read is trimmed to its CDR3 DNA, 33 bases read in frame from base 1. The trim is 4 bases for V and 0 bases for J, with a gap of 3 bases between the germline ends. The time point label for this specimen denotes: 4 weeks on oral tofacitinib. The treatment or condition label, as the study defines it: oral pan-JAK inhibitor, 5-10 mg twice daily. Peripheral blood and lesional scalp punch biopsies were obtained from patients with alopecia areata. PBMCs were isolated by density centrifugation and stained for CD3, CD4 and CD8, and CD4+ and CD8+ T cells were sorted on a FACSAria.

The source was CD8+ T cells sorted from blood, collected at week 4, from a patient treated with tofacitinib. The V and J genes are TRBV29-1 and TRBJ1-2, with no reliable assignment of the D segment. The sequence came from a human donor with alopecia areata. The CDR3 protein is CSVVSNYGYTF. The nucleotides read TGCAGCGTTGTCTCTAACTATGGCTACACCTTC.